A single sample gave rise to the 2 T cell receptor beta chains below, sequenced in a study of a mutant IDH1 vaccine in newly diagnosed glioma. No antigen has been identified for these receptors. The assay was immunoSEQ multiplex PCR, and TCRdb's table has in-frame clones only and misses some. The sample carries 25,000 to 40,000 clones, around 84% recorded once. Time point meaning: week 35, safety follow-up. Each dose of the vaccine consisted of 300 ug of mutant IDH1 20-mer peptide, with topical imiquimod. Here the sequenced sample was PBMCs, taken from a glioma patient whose treatment included an IDH1 peptide vaccine. The receptors originated from a man younger than 45 with glioma.

The chain combines TRBV18 with TRBJ2-1, with TRBD2 matching 9 bases. Unmatched junction bases numbered 14, after V lost 3 bases and J lost 5 bases. Germline assignment: CDR1 KGHSH and CDR2 LQKENI. This CDR3 spans 18 amino acids. In nucleotides, the CDR3 is TGTGCCAGCTCACCCATTCTTTCACTAGCGGGCCTACACAATGAGCAGTTCTTC. Residues: CASSPILSLAGLHNEQFF. Using reference TRBV18 and TRBJ2-1 for the parts outside the CDR3, the full variable domain is NAGVMQNPRHLVRRRGQEARLRCSPMKGHSHVYWYRQLPEEGLKFMVYLQKENIIDESGMPKERFSAEFPKEGPSILRIQQVVRGDSAAYFCASSPILSLAGLHNEQFFGPGTRLTVL.

V is TRBV7-9 and J is TRBJ2-2; D unclear. The germline gives CDR1 SEHNR, CDR2 FQNEAQ (reference sequence). This CDR3 contains 15 residues. Deletions cut 4 bases from V and 1 base from J, with 10 bases between. CDR3 in DNA: TGTGCCAGCAGCTCCCGCCTATTGAACACCGGGGAGCTGTTTTTT. Amino acids: CASSSRLLNTGELFF.